Each of the 31 T cell receptor beta chains below was sequenced from the same sample in a study of blood T cell repertoires in COVID-19. TCRdb keeps only in-frame clones here, not all; method: immunoSEQ multiplex PCR. In the table there are about 490,000 clones, approximately 85% of which are singletons. Sequenced: peripheral blood. These TCRs come from a human donor in a cohort sampled during active COVID-19.

The chain uses TRBV12-3 or TRBV12-4 and TRBJ1-1; D not resolved. The V gene lost 4 bases and the J gene lost 0 bases, with 6 bases spanning the gap. This CDR3 has 13 residues. The CDR3 nucleotides are TGTGCCAGCAGTTGGCCCATGAACACTGAAGCTTTCTTT. As protein: CASSWPMNTEAFF.

The table lists this clone with a count of one. The chain carries TRBV29-1 and TRBJ1-3; D gene uncertain. Germline assignment: CDR1 SQVTM and CDR2 ANQGSEA. The CDR3 spans 12 residues. Trimming shortened V by 2 bases and J by 7 bases, and 9 bases separated the two germline ends. Written as DNA, the CDR3 is TGCAGCGTTGAACTACCTAGTAACACCATATATTTT. Amino acid sequence: CSVELPSNTIYF.

The CDR3 spells CATSRARRDLNTEAFF. CDR3 in DNA: TGTGCCACCAGCAGAGCCCGCCGGGATCTGAACACTGAAGCTTTCTTT. V usage is TRBV15 and J usage is TRBJ1-1; D uncertain. CDR1 and CDR2 (germline): LNHNV, YYDKDF (reference sequence). This CDR3 comprises 16 residues. Between the trimmed V and J ends, which lost 1 base and 0 bases, there was a span of 12 bases.

This clone was counted once. The V call is TRBV15, the J call TRBJ2-3; D is unresolved. Germline loops: CDR1 LNHNV, CDR2 YYDKDF (reference sequence). The CDR3 consists of 16 residues. Trimming removed 0 bases from V and 5 bases from J, with 15 bases in between. This CDR3 is CATSRDNFGGRDTQYF. As DNA, the CDR3 is TGTGCCACCAGCAGAGATAATTTCGGCGGCCGAGATACGCAGTATTTT.

The V call is TRBV7-6, the J call TRBJ2-5; the match to TRBD2 covers 7 bases. V was pared by 3 bases and J by 5 bases, with 12 bases of the junction left unmatched. This CDR3 region has 16 residues. Germline assignment: CDR1 SGHVS and CDR2 FNYEAQ. Here the CDR3 reads CASSFNLAEAGETQYF. The CDR3 DNA reads TGTGCCAGCAGCTTTAATCTAGCGGAGGCGGGTGAGACCCAGTACTTC.

The chain is built from TRBV19 and TRBJ2-3, with TRBD1 matching over 7 bases. The CDR3 runs 17 residues. The J segment lost 1 base and the V segment lost 2 bases, leaving 9 bases of the junction unmatched. CDR1 LNHDA and CDR2 SQIVND come from the germline V gene (reference sequence). In DNA, the CDR3 is TGTGCCAGTAGTATAACCCGGGACAGAATAGGCACAGATACGCAGTATTTT. Translation gives CASSITRDRIGTDTQYF.

This chain links TRBV7-2 with TRBJ2-1; no clear D gene. The CDR3 loop spans 13 amino acids. The V and J ends lost 3 bases and 5 bases respectively, with 8 bases between them. In germline, CDR1 is SGHTA, CDR2 FQGNSA. In DNA, the CDR3 is TGTGCCAGCAGCTTCGGTGTAAACAATGAGCAGTTCTTC. It specifies CASSFGVNNEQFF.

The chain uses TRBV20-1 and TRBJ2-5; no definite D call. CDR1 is DFQATT, CDR2 SNEGSKA, per germline (reference sequence). This CDR3 has 11 amino acids. Deletions cut 6 bases from V and 5 bases from J, with 10 bases between. CDR3 sequence reads: CSARGWETQYF. CDR3 in DNA: TGCAGTGCCCGCGGCTGGGAGACCCAGTACTTC.

The chain carries TRBV12-3 or TRBV12-4 and TRBJ2-3, with no clear D. V was trimmed by 3 bases and J by 5 bases, leaving 9 bases between them. The CDR3 contains 13 residues. The CDR3 loop is CASSLLAEDTQYF. The CDR3 DNA sequence: TGTGCCAGCAGTTTGTTGGCAGAAGATACGCAGTATTTT.

V is TRBV10-3 and J is TRBJ2-1, with 9 bases that match TRBD1. The V segment lost 6 bases and the J segment 8 bases; nucleotides outside the gene matches: 11. The germline CDR1 and CDR2 sequences are ENHRY and SYGVKD. The CDR3 sequence is 15 residues long. The CDR3 DNA follows: TGTGCCATCAGCCTCGGGACAGGGACAAGGGATGAGCAGTTCTTC. Protein sequence: CAISLGTGTRDEQFF.

The rearrangement uses TRBV5-1 and TRBJ2-5; tentative D call: TRBD1 (6 bases). With 5 bases removed from V and 5 bases from J, the gap between germline ends came to 16 bases. Germline-derived CDR1 and CDR2 are SGHRS and YFSETQ. The CDR3 is 14 residues long. CDR3 protein: CASRRTGLRETQYF. Here the CDR3 DNA reads TGCGCCAGCAGGCGTACAGGGTTGAGGGAGACCCAGTACTTC.

The chain uses TRBV7-9 and TRBJ2-3; 10 nucleotides match TRBD2. V shed 3 bases and J 1 base; nucleotides not matched to a gene: 10. The CDR3 loop spans 18 amino acids. Germline assignment: CDR1 SEHNR and CDR2 FQNEAQ (reference sequence). In DNA, the CDR3 is TGTGCCAGCAGCTTCTTCCCTAGCGGGAGTTGGGGCACAGATACGCAGTATTTT. Amino acids: CASSFFPSGSWGTDTQYF.

The chain joins TRBV9 to TRBJ2-7; 11 nucleotides line up with TRBD2. Germline values: CDR1 SGDLS, CDR2 YYNGEE. This CDR3 region has 16 residues. Trimming at V came to 0 bases and at J to 5 bases, leaving 7 bases not matched to a gene. The DNA for the CDR3 is TGTGCCAGCAGCGTAGGTCTAGCGGGAGGTGGGAACGAGCAGTACTTC. Encoded protein: CASSVGLAGGGNEQYF.

The V gene is TRBV6-6, the J gene TRBJ2-7; 8 bases are a match to TRBD1. The CDR3 covers 14 residues. CDR1 MNHNY and CDR2 SVGAGI come from the germline V gene (reference sequence). The V segment lost 2 bases and the J segment 7 bases; nucleotides outside the gene matches: 7. The CDR3 DNA is TGTGCCAGCAGTTACCACCAGGGGGCTGGAGAGCAGTACTTC. Encoded protein: CASSYHQGAGEQYF.

The J gene is TRBJ2-7, the V gene TRBV5-1; D is ambiguous. CDR3 size: 11 residues. Germline loops: CDR1 SGHRS, CDR2 YFSETQ. The V end lost 0 bases, the J end lost 7 bases, and 5 bases lay between the germline ends. The CDR3, as DNA: TGCGCCAGCAGCTTGGGAGGAGAGCAGTACTTC. It codes for CASSLGGEQYF.

This rearrangement joins TRBV5-6 to TRBJ1-2; TRBD1 agrees at 8 bases. The CDR3 is 13 residues long. Germline V gene sequence: CDR1 SGHDT, CDR2 YYEEEE. V shed 4 bases, J shed 4 bases, and the junction held 3 bases outside the gene matches. CDR3 nucleotides: TGTGCCAGCAGCGCAGACAGGGGCTATGGCTACACCTTC. Its protein product is CASSADRGYGYTF.

This chain connects TRBV30 to TRBJ1-6; maybe TRBD1 (6 bases). Per germline, CDR1 GTSNPN and CDR2 SVGIG (reference sequence). This CDR3 comprises 13 residues. V was trimmed by 7 bases and J by 12 bases, leaving 19 bases between them. The CDR3 DNA sequence: TGTGCCTACCGGGACATAACGATTTTACCCCTCCACTTT. Amino acid sequence: CAYRDITILPLHF.

This chain uses TRBV5-4 with TRBJ2-5, with D tentatively TRBD1 (5 bases). The V and J ends lost 0 bases and 5 bases respectively, with 8 bases between them. The CDR3 contains 13 residues. CDR1 and CDR2 from the germline V gene are SGHNT and YYREEE (reference sequence). The CDR3 protein is CASSLEGLETQYF. The CDR3 DNA is TGTGCCAGCAGCTTGGAGGGGTTGGAGACCCAGTACTTC.

This rearrangement joins TRBV29-1 to TRBJ2-1, with 7 positions matching TRBD2. CDR1 SQVTM and CDR2 ANQGSEA come from the germline V gene. V lost 7 bases and J lost 10; bases outside the gene matches: 16. The CDR3 loop spans 14 amino acids. The CDR3 DNA reads TGCAGCGCACTTAAGCCTAGCGGAGTAGAGGAGCAGTTCTTC. It translates to CSALKPSGVEEQFF.

The chain employs TRBV5-5 and TRBJ1-1; 9 nucleotides align to TRBD1. Germline V gene lookup returns CDR1 SGHKS and CDR2 YYEKEE (reference sequence). The V gene end was trimmed by 4 bases and the J gene end by 3 bases; junction bases not matched to a gene: 4. This CDR3 spans 14 amino acids. In DNA form, the CDR3 reads TGTGCCAGCAGCCACTGGGACAGGGACACTGAAGCTTTCTTT. Amino acid sequence: CASSHWDRDTEAFF.

This clone was found a few times. The chain recombines TRBV5-1 with TRBJ1-3, with a possible D match to TRBD1 (6 bases). V was shortened by 0 bases and J by 0 bases, with 19 bases between the two germline ends. This CDR3 is built from 19 residues. CDR1 and CDR2 (germline): SGHRS, YFSETQ. This CDR3 reads CASSLGALRQAYSGNTIYF. DNA of the CDR3: TGCGCCAGCAGCTTGGGGGCCTTGAGACAGGCTTACTCTGGAAACACCATATATTTT.

This clone was seen once. The rearrangement joins TRBV7-9 to TRBJ2-1; 9 nucleotides line up with TRBD1. Per the germline V gene, CDR1 is SEHNR and CDR2 is FQNEAQ (reference sequence). There are 16 residues in the CDR3. The V and J ends lost 4 bases and 4 bases, in that order; junction bases with no gene match: 8. In nucleotides, the CDR3 is TGTGCCAGCAGCTCGGCCGGGACAGGGCTATACAATGAGCAGTTCTTC. Its translation: CASSSAGTGLYNEQFF.

With regard to this clone: Other DNA sequences in this specimen translate into the identical CDR3. The CDR3 coding sequence is TGCAGTGCTAGTGGGGGGGGCAATCAGCCCCAGCATTTT. This codes for CSASGGGNQPQHF. V is TRBV20-1 and J is TRBJ1-5, with D possibly matching TRBD1 (5 bases). CDR1 and CDR2 (germline): DFQATT, SNEGSKA (reference sequence). Trimming removed 3 bases at V and 2 bases at J, with 8 bases between. This CDR3 comprises 13 residues.

V usage is TRBV27 and J usage is TRBJ1-1; 7 bases align to TRBD1. Germline CDR1 MNHEY, CDR2 SMNVEV (reference sequence). The J segment lost 11 bases and the V segment lost 2 bases, leaving 2 bases of the junction unmatched. The CDR3 runs 11 residues. In nucleotides, the CDR3 is TGTGCCAGCAGTTTACTGGGACAGGCTTTCTTT. This translates into CASSLLGQAFF.

The chain has TRBV30 and TRBJ2-5, with TRBD2 as a possible D gene (5 bases). Trimming took 1 base from V and 5 from J, leaving 17 bases between them. CDR1 is GTSNPN and CDR2 is SVGIG in the germline V gene (reference sequence). CDR3 length equals 15 residues. The CDR3 nucleotides are TGTGCCTGGAGTGGGTCTCCAGGAGGCCTGGAGACCCAGTACTTC. Translation gives CAWSGSPGGLETQYF.

This clone was recorded only once. The V call is TRBV7-9, the J call TRBJ1-3; 8 nucleotides line up with TRBD1. The CDR3 totals 13 residues. CDR1 SEHNR and CDR2 FQNEAQ come from the germline V gene (reference sequence). The V and J ends lost 5 bases and 7 bases, in that order; junction bases with no gene match: 4. This CDR3 reads CASSLDRANTIYF. CDR3 sequence (DNA): TGTGCCAGCAGCCTGGACAGGGCGAACACCATATATTTT.

The chain is built from TRBV27 and TRBJ1-5; unclear D gene. This CDR3 is 13 amino acids long. Germline CDR1 reads MNHEY; CDR2 reads SMNVEV (reference sequence). Between the trimmed V and J ends, which lost 2 bases and 7 bases, there was a span of 9 bases. This CDR3 is CASSLVSGQPQHF. CDR3 nucleotides: TGTGCCAGCAGTTTAGTCTCAGGCCAGCCCCAGCATTTT.

Points on this clone: The same CDR3 also results from other DNA sequences found in this sample. The chain carries TRBV29-1 and TRBJ2-1; possibly TRBD1 for D (6 bases). The V end was cut by 3 bases, the J end by 3 bases, with 6 bases between. The CDR3 spans 12 residues. The germline V gene has CDR1 SQVTM and CDR2 ANQGSEA. The CDR3 nucleotides read TGCAGCGTTGACAGGGGCTACAATGAGCAGTTCTTC. Translating gives CSVDRGYNEQFF.

The DNA of the CDR3 is TGCGCCAGCAGCCCCCAGACAGGGGTTGACATTCAGTACTTC. This codes for CASSPQTGVDIQYF. This chain connects TRBV5-1 to TRBJ2-4, with 8 bases that match TRBD1. The CDR3 runs 14 residues. Germline V lookup: CDR1 SGHRS, CDR2 YFSETQ. V was clipped by 4 bases and J by 8 bases; unmatched bases: 8.

This clone has just one count. The chain combines TRBV5-1 with TRBJ1-1, with a possible D match to TRBD1 (6 bases). V lost 0 bases and J 5 bases, leaving 17 bases between the germline ends. The CDR3 extends over 16 amino acids. CDR1 and CDR2 from the germline V gene are SGHRS and YFSETQ. The CDR3 sequence: CASSLGDRTYETEAFF. As DNA, the CDR3 is TGCGCCAGCAGCTTGGGCGACAGGACCTACGAGACTGAAGCTTTCTTT.

This clone has only a few counts. J is TRBJ2-7 and V is TRBV28; TRBD1 agrees at 7 bases. The length of the CDR3 is 14 residues. In germline, CDR1 is MDHEN, CDR2 SYDVKM. V lost 2 bases, J lost 3 bases, and 4 bases stayed unmatched. CDR3 sequence: CASSLTRDSYEQYF. The CDR3 DNA follows: TGTGCCAGCAGTTTAACCCGGGACAGCTACGAGCAGTACTTC.